This T cell receptor beta chain comes out of a study of T cell changes during pregnancy in multiple sclerosis. The CDR3 is 13 amino acids. V lost 3 bases, J lost 9 bases, and 9 bases lay in between. CDR1 and CDR2 from the germline V gene are ENHRY and SYGVKD. Only in-frame clones appear in the TCRdb table, and some are missing; sequencing was by immunoSEQ multiplex PCR. The repertoire has about 36,000 clones, more than 70% of them found once; the top ten carry roughly 0.56%. The source of this sequence is a female donor with multiple sclerosis, enrolled in a pregnancy study. V gene TRBV10-3 combines with J gene TRBJ1-6; D is unresolved. The material was CD4+ T cells from peripheral blood mononuclear cells, obtained in the first trimester of pregnancy. The CDR3 coding sequence is TGTGCCATCAGTGAAACTATGGGTTCACCCCTCCACTTT. Residues: CAISETMGSPLHF.